These 14 T cell receptor beta chains share one sample of origin, sequenced in a study of T cell changes during pregnancy in multiple sclerosis. Clones were read by immunoSEQ multiplex PCR, and TCRdb kept only the in-frame ones, dropping some. The repertoire consists of about 48,000 clones, with 92% occurring once and the leading ten covering 0.75% to 0.95%. The sequences come from CD4+ T cells from peripheral blood mononuclear cells, collected in the second trimester of pregnancy. The receptors originated from a female donor in good health, enrolled as a control in a pregnancy study.

The genes are TRBV27 and TRBJ2-7; maybe TRBD2 (7 bases). This CDR3 comprises 14 residues. From germline, CDR1 is MNHEY and CDR2 SMNVEV (reference sequence). Trimming pared 3 bases from V and 2 bases from J, leaving 11 bases between. The CDR3 DNA follows: TGTGCCAGCAGTTTGGGGGGGCTCCCCTACGAGCAGTACTTC. It encodes CASSLGGLPYEQYF.

This clone occurred once. The J gene is TRBJ1-3, the V gene TRBV4-3; D remains ambiguous. CDR1 is LGHNA, CDR2 YSLEER, per germline. The CDR3 covers 15 residues. Trimming stripped 4 bases from V and 0 bases from J, with 10 bases between. CDR3 residues: CASSPSGISGNTIYF. The CDR3 bases are TGCGCCAGCAGCCCCAGCGGAATCTCTGGAAACACCATATATTTT.

V usage is TRBV7-3 and J usage is TRBJ2-2, with 8 nucleotides matching TRBD1. This CDR3 is built from 15 residues. Unmatched junction bases numbered 6, after V lost 5 bases and J lost 4 bases. CDR1 and CDR2 from the germline V gene are SGHTA and FQGTGA. The CDR3 region has the DNA TGTGCCAGCAGCCCGGACAGGGCGGCCACCGGGGAGCTGTTTTTT. Its translation: CASSPDRAATGELFF.

The V and J genes are TRBV29-1 and TRBJ1-2; D may be TRBD1 (5 bases). The CDR3 is 12 amino acids. Trimming removed 7 bases from V and 4 bases from J, with 13 bases in between. CDR1 is SQVTM, CDR2 ANQGSEA, per germline. CDR3 amino acids: CSASGGGYGYTF. CDR3 coding DNA: TGCAGCGCTTCCGGGGGGGGCTATGGCTACACCTTC.

The chain combines TRBV5-6 with TRBJ1-5; 8 bases are shared with TRBD1. Germline CDR1 is SGHDT and CDR2 is YYEEEE. The CDR3 is 17 residues long. After removal of 0 bases from V and 2 bases from J, the junction contained 7 bases not matched to a gene. The CDR3 bases are TGTGCCAGCAGCTTGGGGCCAGGGGGCACGCGCAATCAGCCCCAGCATTTT. Residues: CASSLGPGGTRNQPQHF.

The chain employs TRBV28 and TRBJ1-1; D is possibly TRBD1 (5 bases). Deletions cut 7 bases from V and 3 bases from J, with 9 bases between. This CDR3 contains 12 residues. Germline V lookup: CDR1 MDHEN, CDR2 SYDVKM. CDR3 region: CASNIQDTEAFF. DNA of the CDR3: TGTGCCAGCAACATACAGGACACTGAAGCTTTCTTT.

V gene TRBV10-3 combines with J gene TRBJ2-2, with TRBD2 matching 8 bases. Germline CDR1 ENHRY, CDR2 SYGVKD. Trimming removed 8 bases from V and 0 bases from J; junction bases left unmatched: 8. The CDR3 covers 16 residues. The CDR3 DNA reads as TGTGCCATCCCTTCCAGACTAGCGTCGAACACCGGGGAGCTGTTTTTT. It translates to CAIPSRLASNTGELFF.

Concerning this clone: The junction departs from the called germline gene at one end, perhaps through a read error. This chain uses TRBV18 with TRBJ1-2; TRBD1 is a possible D gene (6 bases). Looked up from germline, CDR1 is KGHSH and CDR2 is LQKENI. The CDR3 has 16 amino acids. The CDR3 reads CASSPSGQRNNYGYTF. The DNA for the CDR3 is TGTGCCAGTTCACCGTCCGGACAGAGGAATAACTATGGCTACACCTTC.

In this sample, this clone turned up once. The chain combines TRBV11-1 with TRBJ2-1; perhaps TRBD2 as D (5 bases). The CDR3 runs to 14 residues. Deletions cut 3 bases from V and 8 bases from J, with 14 bases between. CDR1 and CDR2 from the germline V gene are SGHAT and FQDESV (reference sequence). CDR3: CASSLDLAGDEQFF. The CDR3 nucleotides are TGTGCCAGCAGCTTGGACCTAGCCGGCGATGAGCAGTTCTTC.

The chain recombines TRBV6-1 with TRBJ2-7, with D hard to call. Trimming stripped 2 bases from V and 3 bases from J, with 2 bases between. Germline lookup yields CDR1 MNHNS and CDR2 SASEGT. The CDR3 is 11 amino acids. CDR3 coding DNA: TGTGCCAGCAGTGAATACTACGAGCAGTACTTC. It specifies CASSEYYEQYF.

J is TRBJ2-7 and V is TRBV19; maybe TRBD2 (6 bases). V was trimmed by 3 bases and J by 1 base, leaving 7 bases between them. Germline V gene lookup returns CDR1 LNHDA and CDR2 SQIVND (reference sequence). This CDR3 region has 13 residues. As DNA, the CDR3 is TGTGCCAGTAGTATGGGGACTTCCTACGAGCAGTACTTC. It codes for CASSMGTSYEQYF.

The V call is TRBV4-3, the J call TRBJ2-7; 9 bases fit TRBD1. Germline assignment: CDR1 LGHNA and CDR2 YSLEER. Trimming cost V 4 bases and J 6 bases; bases outside gene matches: 13. The CDR3 totals 16 residues. This chain's CDR3 is CASSRGADRGDFEQYF. In DNA form, the CDR3 reads TGCGCCAGCAGCCGCGGGGCGGACAGGGGCGATTTCGAGCAGTACTTC.

Here the CDR3 DNA reads TGTGCCAGCAATCAGGGGGCCTCCTACAATGAGCAGTTCTTC. It is translated as CASNQGASYNEQFF. The chain is built from TRBV2 and TRBJ2-1; 8 nucleotides match TRBD1. There are 14 residues in the CDR3. CDR1 SNHLY and CDR2 FYNNEI come from the germline V gene. Unmatched junction bases numbered 2, after V lost 7 bases and J lost 0 bases.

This chain connects TRBV18 to TRBJ2-6; no firm D call. Trimming cost V 3 bases and J 4 bases, with 7 bases left between them. Germline assignment: CDR1 KGHSH and CDR2 LQKENI. CDR3 length: 14 residues. The chain's CDR3 is CASSPDSGANVLTF. DNA for the CDR3: TGTGCCAGCTCACCCGACTCGGGGGCCAACGTCCTGACTTTC.